A single sample is the source of the 12 T cell receptor beta chains below, sequenced in a study of T-cell memory formation after mild COVID-19. Each CDR3 protein is one row after TCRdb ran MiXCR on the 5' RACE reads. In the table there are roughly 340,000 distinct CDR3 sequences, more than 20% of which are singletons. Sequences were obtained from PBMCs or a T cell subset sorted from them (not recorded which). These receptors all come from a man younger than 35 who had mild COVID-19 (a few samples of this study predate the infection). Cell type and time point are not known.

This clonotype was recorded at least ten times. Written as DNA, the CDR3 is TGCAGTGCTGGACCCTCCTGGGGGACGCAGTATTTT. It is translated as CSAGPSWGTQYF. The chain combines TRBV20-1 with TRBJ2-3, with D possibly called TRBD1 or TRBD2 (5 bases each). This CDR3 contains 12 residues. CDR1 DFQATT and CDR2 SNEGSKA come from the germline V gene (reference sequence). V lost 5 bases and J lost 9, with 15 bases in between.

The V call is TRBV7-2, the J call TRBJ1-2; D is ambiguous. Germline loops: CDR1 SGHTA, CDR2 FQGNSA. CDR3 size: 15 residues. The V end was cut by 1 base, the J end by 0 bases, with 9 bases between. This CDR3 reads CASSLEVLANYGYTF. CDR3 in DNA: TGTGCCAGCAGCTTAGAGGTTTTGGCTAACTATGGCTACACCTTC.

The rearrangement uses TRBV20-1 and TRBJ2-3; TRBD2 is a possible D gene (6 bases). Deletions cut 3 bases from V and 5 bases from J, with 18 bases between. The CDR3 contains 15 residues. Germline assignment: CDR1 DFQATT and CDR2 SNEGSKA (reference sequence). The CDR3, as DNA: TGCAGTGCTAGTCGGCAGCAGACTAGACGAGATACGCAGTATTTT. Translated, it gives CSASRQQTRRDTQYF.

In DNA, the CDR3 is TGTGCCAGCAGTCCCGCGACTAGCGGGGGCTCCTACGAGCAGTACGTC. It yields the protein CASSPATSGGSYEQYV. V usage is TRBV28 and J usage is TRBJ2-7, with 12 bases aligning to TRBD2. From germline, CDR1 is MDHEN and CDR2 SYDVKM. The J segment lost 0 bases and the V segment lost 5 bases, leaving 5 bases of the junction unmatched. The CDR3 contains 16 residues.

The J gene is TRBJ1-5, the V gene TRBV12-3 or TRBV12-4; weak D call: TRBD1 (5 bases). This CDR3 has 16 residues. Trimming cost V 7 bases and J 2 bases, with 18 bases left between them. CDR3 nucleotide sequence: TGTGCCAGCACTCCCGGCAGGGAACGAGGCAATCAGCCCCAGCATTTT. Protein: CASTPGRERGNQPQHF.

The chain couples TRBV7-2 to TRBJ2-7, with a weak D call TRBD1 (5 bases). There are 14 residues in the CDR3. The germline V gene encodes CDR1 SGHTA and CDR2 FQGNSA. Trimming cost V 5 bases and J 7 bases, with 18 bases left between them. The CDR3 loop is CASSRTGFLREQYV. The CDR3 DNA follows: TGTGCCAGCAGCCGAACAGGATTCCTTAGGGAGCAGTACGTC.

The gene calls are TRBV6-5 and TRBJ2-7; 8 positions match TRBD1. CDR3 length equals 13 residues. CDR1 and CDR2 from the germline V gene are MNHEY and SVGAGI. V trimming: 0 bases; J trimming: 8 bases; junction bases outside the gene matches: 3. This chain's CDR3 is CASSYSGQGQQYV. The CDR3 DNA follows: TGTGCCAGCAGTTACTCTGGACAGGGACAGCAGTACGTC.

This clonotype came up many times. The chain carries TRBV2 and TRBJ2-4; D possibly corresponds to TRBD2 (6 bases). The CDR3 contains 14 residues. The V end lost 4 bases, the J end lost 8 bases, and 15 bases lay between the germline ends. Germline V gives CDR1 SNHLY, CDR2 FYNNEI. The CDR3 DNA is TGTGCCAGCAGTGCGGGCTATCGCGGGGACATTCAGTACTTC. This translates into CASSAGYRGDIQYF.

The chain has TRBV15 and TRBJ1-1; unclear D gene. Deletions cut 3 bases from V and 4 bases from J, with 6 bases between. The CDR3 sequence is 12 residues long. Germline CDR1 and CDR2: LNHNV and YYDKDF (reference sequence). The CDR3 nucleotides are TGTGCCACCAGCAGTATTTTCACTGAAGCTTTCTTT. This sequence encodes CATSSIFTEAFF. The full variable domain, with the rest looked up from reference TRBV15 and TRBJ1-1, is DAMVIQNPRYQVTQFGKPVTLSCSQTLNHNVMYWYQQKSSQAPKLLFHYYDKDFNNEADTPDNFQSRRPNTSFCFLDIRSPGLGDTAMYLCATSSIFTEAFFGQGTRLTVV.

The chain joins TRBV11-2 to TRBJ2-4; a possible D gene is TRBD2 (6 bases). Germline CDR1 and CDR2: SGHAT and FQNNGV. The ends were cut back, 5 bases at V and 10 bases at J, with 15 bases in the middle. The CDR3 extends over 13 amino acids. CDR3 in DNA: TGTGCCAGCAGCACTGCGACTAGATCAATTCAGTACTTC. Translated, it gives CASSTATRSIQYF.

This clonotype was counted between two and nine times. The V and J genes are TRBV7-8 and TRBJ2-5; D perhaps matches TRBD2 (5 bases). V lost 0 bases to trimming and J lost 5 bases, with 13 bases between them. CDR3 length: 15 residues. CDR1 and CDR2 (germline): SGHVS, FQNEAQ. The CDR3 reads CASSLAALGLETQYF. CDR3 sequence (DNA): TGTGCCAGCAGCTTAGCGGCACTAGGCTTGGAGACCCAGTACTTC.

The genes are TRBV20-1 and TRBJ2-7; 7 nucleotides match TRBD2. This CDR3 comprises 12 residues. Germline V CDR1 and CDR2: DFQATT, SNEGSKA (reference sequence). V lost 3 bases, J lost 3 bases, and 2 bases stayed unmatched. CDR3 sequence reads: CSASERGYEQYF. CDR3 nucleotides: TGCAGTGCTAGTGAGCGGGGCTACGAGCAGTACTTC.